The 15 T cell receptor beta chains below all came from one sample that was sequenced in a study of identical twins. TCRdb processed the 5' RACE reads anew with MiXCR; each CDR3 protein has one entry. The data show 200,000 to 300,000 distinct CDR3 sequences, 8% to 11% seen once. Sequenced: memory T cells sorted from blood. Every receptor here comes from a man aged 50-60 years in good health.

The chain combines TRBV2 with TRBJ2-2; D is possibly TRBD2 (6 bases). The CDR3 loop spans 15 amino acids. V shed 7 bases and J shed 4 bases, with 16 bases lying between them. CDR1 SNHLY and CDR2 FYNNEI come from the germline V gene. CDR3 region: CASKEGNRGTGELFF. The CDR3 DNA reads as TGTGCCAGCAAGGAGGGGAATCGGGGCACCGGGGAGCTGTTTTTT.

V usage is TRBV7-2 and J usage is TRBJ1-1, with D maybe TRBD1 (6 bases). Between the trimmed V and J ends, which lost 1 base and 4 bases, there was a span of 13 bases. The CDR3 runs 15 residues. Germline CDR1 is SGHTA and CDR2 is FQGNSA. CDR3 in amino acids: CASSLVPGAGTEAFF. The CDR3 coding sequence is TGTGCCAGCAGCTTAGTTCCGGGGGCGGGCACTGAAGCTTTCTTT.

This clonotype was recorded at least ten times. This chain joins TRBV5-1 and TRBJ2-1; 8 bases line up with TRBD2. The CDR3 is made up of 12 amino acids. J lost 15 bases, V lost 0 bases, and 5 bases had no gene match. Per germline, CDR1 SGHRS and CDR2 YFSETQ. The chain's CDR3 is CASSLGRGGLFF. In DNA form, the CDR3 reads TGCGCCAGCAGCTTGGGTCGGGGGGGGCTGTTCTTC.

This clonotype has just a few counts. The chain uses TRBV3-1 and TRBJ1-3; D gene ambiguous. V lost 6 bases and J lost 2, with 8 bases in between. Germline CDR1 reads LGHDT; CDR2 reads YNNKEL (reference sequence). The CDR3 runs 13 residues. The CDR3 region is CASSSNPGNTIYF. In DNA form, the CDR3 reads TGTGCCAGCAGTTCTAATCCTGGAAACACCATATATTTT. The full variable domain, completed using reference TRBV3-1 and TRBJ1-3, is DTAVSQTPKYLVTQMGNDKSIKCEQNLGHDTMYWYKQDSKKFLKIMFSYNNKELIINETVPNRFSPKSPDKAHLNLHINSLELGDSAVYFCASSSNPGNTIYFGEGSWLTVV.

The chain joins TRBV6-5 to TRBJ2-5, with 7 bases lining up with TRBD2. Germline values: CDR1 MNHEY, CDR2 SVGAGI. The trim removed 0 bases at V and 2 bases at J, leaving 6 bases unmatched. This CDR3 has 16 amino acids. The CDR3 is CASSYSLASGQETQYF. For the CDR3, the DNA is TGTGCCAGCAGTTACTCTCTTGCTAGCGGACAAGAGACCCAGTACTTC.

This clonotype was seen ten or more times. The rearrangement uses TRBV28 and TRBJ1-1, with a possible D match to TRBD1 (5 bases). The CDR3 length is 12 residues. Trimming removed 5 bases at V and 4 bases at J, with 8 bases between. Germline V gene data show CDR1 as MDHEN and CDR2 as SYDVKM. Written as DNA, the CDR3 is TGTGCCAGCAGTCAGGGTACCACTGAAGCTTTCTTT. Protein sequence: CASSQGTTEAFF.

This clonotype was counted at least ten times. The V gene is TRBV7-2, the J gene TRBJ2-1; a possible D gene is TRBD2 (5 bases). This CDR3 contains 15 residues. V lost 2 bases, J lost 5 bases, and 13 bases lay in between. Looked up from germline, CDR1 is SGHTA and CDR2 is FQGNSA. In DNA, the CDR3 is TGTGCCAGCAGCTTACTAGCCCCCCAACACAATGAGCAGTTCTTC. The encoded protein is CASSLLAPQHNEQFF.

This clonotype appeared a few times. The rearrangement joins TRBV4-2 to TRBJ1-4, with 9 bases identical to TRBD1. The V gene's germline CDR1 is LGHNA and CDR2 YNFKEQ. The trim removed 0 bases at V and 7 bases at J, leaving 6 bases unmatched. The CDR3 runs to 16 residues. The DNA of the CDR3 is TGTGCCAGCAGCCAAGATGGGGGACAGGGCCCTGAAAAACTGTTTTTT. Residues: CASSQDGGQGPEKLFF.

This clonotype was detected many times. This sequence joins TRBV2 and TRBJ2-1; no clear D. The V gene's germline CDR1 is SNHLY and CDR2 FYNNEI. CDR3 length: 14 residues. Deletions cut 1 base from V and 4 bases from J, with 8 bases between. DNA of the CDR3: TGTGCCAGCAGTGAAGGCCAGACGTACAATGAGCAGTTCTTC. It translates to CASSEGQTYNEQFF.

The rearrangement joins TRBV29-1 to TRBJ2-7; 7 nucleotides agree with TRBD1. CDR1 is SQVTM and CDR2 is ANQGSEA in the germline V gene. V dropped 6 bases and J dropped 5; count of bases not matched to a gene: 10. The length of the CDR3 is 13 residues. CDR3 sequence: CSVWDSLYHEQYF. The CDR3 DNA reads TGCAGCGTCTGGGACAGCCTCTACCACGAGCAGTACTTC.

This clonotype was seen at least ten times. V usage is TRBV20-1 and J usage is TRBJ2-5; 10 bases match TRBD2. Germline loops: CDR1 DFQATT, CDR2 SNEGSKA (reference sequence). The CDR3 runs to 14 residues. V dropped 4 bases and J dropped 4; count of bases not matched to a gene: 6. CDR3 sequence: CSAMLAGAGETQYF. The CDR3 DNA reads TGCAGTGCTATGCTAGCGGGAGCTGGAGAGACCCAGTACTTC.

In its sample, this clonotype was seen once. The V and J genes are TRBV10-3 and TRBJ2-1; D is perhaps TRBD2 (5 bases). Germline CDR1 reads ENHRY; CDR2 reads SYGVKD. The CDR3 covers 16 residues. Between the trimmed V and J ends, which lost 0 bases and 4 bases, there was a span of 13 bases. The CDR3 loop is CAISESMGSAYNEQFF. DNA for the CDR3: TGTGCCATCAGTGAGTCGATGGGTAGCGCGTACAATGAGCAGTTCTTC.

This clonotype was seen repeatedly, ten times or more. The chain has TRBV6-1 and TRBJ1-3, with TRBD1 as a possible D gene (6 bases). Looked up from germline, CDR1 is MNHNS and CDR2 is SASEGT. The CDR3 has 15 amino acids. V was shortened by 10 bases and J by 4 bases, with 20 bases between the two germline ends. CDR3 in DNA: TGTGCCACCCGGGATATTGGGGGCAACGGAAACACCATATATTTT. As protein: CATRDIGGNGNTIYF.

This chain links TRBV24-1 with TRBJ1-5; D possibly corresponds to TRBD1 (5 bases). The germline V gene has CDR1 KGHDR and CDR2 SFDVKD. V was pared by 12 bases and J by 7 bases, with 24 bases between. The CDR3 length is 15 residues. CDR3 sequence reads: CASPSAVGARQPQHF. CDR3 in DNA: TGTGCCTCCCCGAGTGCCGTAGGGGCTCGCCAGCCCCAGCATTTT.

This clonotype was counted a few times. J is TRBJ2-1 and V is TRBV10-3, with D tentatively TRBD1 (6 bases). V dropped 5 bases and J dropped 9 bases, with 26 bases sitting between them. CDR1 and CDR2 (germline): ENHRY, SYGVKD. This CDR3 has 17 amino acids. The CDR3 reads CAISPKRGDRRQGEQFF. For the CDR3, the DNA is TGTGCCATCAGTCCAAAAAGAGGAGACAGGCGTCAGGGTGAGCAGTTCTTC.